Listed below are T cell receptor beta chains from one sample, sequenced in a study of cytomegalovirus exposure and HLA in healthy donors. TCRdb keeps only in-frame clones here, not all; method: immunoSEQ multiplex PCR. The top ten clones hold 0.95% to 1.5% of a sample with about 240,000 clones, around 88% of them seen once. What was sequenced was PBMCs. These receptor sequences come from a woman younger than 45 in good health and CMV-seropositive. The CDR3 runs from the conserved cysteine through the conserved F or W. A D gene is named only where the DNA matches it firmly. The listing skips clone size in some rows; elsewhere it reads once, few, many or a size class.

>TRBV5-1|TRBD2|once|TRBJ2-3
CASSLELAGADTQYF
TGCGCCAGCAGCCTAGAACTAGCGGGAGCCGATACGCAGTATTTT
>TRBV29-1|TRBD1|-|TRBJ2-2
CSVLWGQLNTGELFF
TGCAGCGTTCTTTGGGGACAGTTAAACACCGGGGAGCTGTTTTTT
>TRBV2|-|-|TRBJ1-5
CASVISRAGDQPQHF
TGTGCCAGCGTCATTTCCAGGGCGGGAGATCAGCCCCAGCATTTT
>TRBV6-4|-|-|TRBJ2-1
CASSEWGETYNEQFF
TGTGCCAGCAGTGAATGGGGCGAAACCTACAATGAGCAGTTCTTC
>TRBV7-3|-|-|TRBJ2-2
CASSLGGQSGELFF
TGTGCCAGCAGCTTAGGTGGACAGTCCGGGGAGCTGTTTTTT
>TRBV27|-|-|TRBJ1-1
CASSAAGQNEAFF
TGTGCCAGCAGTGCGGCGGGCCAAAATGAAGCTTTCTTT
>TRBV6-4|-|-|TRBJ1-5
CASSDSRVAGRDSNQPQHF
TGTGCCAGCAGTGACTCCAGGGTAGCAGGTCGAGATAGCAATCAGCCCCAGCATTTT
>TRBV19|-|-|TRBJ1-3
CATRQAHSGNTIYF
TGTGCCACTAGACAGGCTCACTCTGGAAACACCATATATTTT
>TRBV19|TRBD1|-|TRBJ2-1
CASGQGIIGEQFF
TGTGCCTCAGGACAGGGGATTATAGGTGAGCAGTTCTTC
>TRBV5-4|-|-|TRBJ1-1
CASSLASEAFF
TGTGCCAGCAGCTTGGCCTCTGAAGCTTTCTTT
>TRBV6-5|TRBD2|-|TRBJ2-7
CASSYSGRQYF
TGTGCCAGCAGTTACAGCGGGAGACAGTACTTC
>TRBV4-1|TRBD1|-|TRBJ2-2
CASSQPQGADTGELFF
TGCGCCAGCAGCCAACCGCAGGGGGCGGACACCGGGGAGCTGTTTTTT
>TRBV4-1|TRBD2|-|TRBJ2-7
CASSQDELAEQYF
TGCGCCAGCAGCCAAGATGAACTAGCGGAGCAGTACTTC
>TRBV7-9|-|-|TRBJ1-1
CASTPGENTEAFF
TGTGCCAGCACCCCAGGGGAGAACACTGAAGCTTTCTTT
>TRBV27|-|-|TRBJ1-2
CASRGGTAYGYTF
TGTGCCAGCAGGGGAGGGACCGCGTATGGCTACACCTTC
>TRBV6-5|TRBD1|few|TRBJ1-1
CASSLTTGGTEAFF
TGTGCCAGCAGCCTAACGACAGGGGGCACTGAAGCTTTCTTT
>TRBV7-2|-|-|TRBJ1-1
CASTKRGMNTEAFF
TGTGCCAGCACCAAAAGGGGCATGAACACTGAAGCTTTCTTT
>TRBV10-3|TRBD2|-|TRBJ2-7
CATEGLTSGLTYEQYF
TGTGCCACCGAAGGTTTGACTAGCGGTCTAACCTACGAGCAGTACTTC
>TRBV27|TRBD1|-|TRBJ1-1
CASSFGTENTEAFF
TGTGCCAGCAGTTTCGGGACAGAGAACACTGAAGCTTTCTTT
>TRBV7-9|-|-|TRBJ1-5
CASSLEGGHQPQHF
TGTGCCAGCAGCTTAGAGGGGGGGCATCAGCCCCAGCATTTT
>TRBV27|-|once|TRBJ1-4
CASSSIGQEKLFF
TGTGCCAGCAGTTCCATCGGACAGGAAAAACTGTTTTTT
>TRBV11-1|-|-|TRBJ2-7
CASSLIREKKSEQYF
TGTGCCAGCAGCTTAATTCGGGAAAAAAAGTCCGAGCAGTACTTC
>TRBV6-5|-|-|TRBJ2-1
CASSYGNSYNEQFF
TGTGCCAGCAGTTACGGCAACTCCTACAATGAGCAGTTCTTC